Following are 9 T cell receptor beta chains from one sample sequenced in a study of CD8 T cells in Susac syndrome. Reverse transcription of roughly 0.5 to 1 ug RNA was performed with random hexamers. One entry per CDR3 protein, called by TCRdb with MiXCR from the immunoSEQ multiplex PCR reads. The data show 170,000 or so distinct CDR3 sequences, with 90% to 95% seen just once and 0.12% held by the top ten. The sequenced sample consisted of CD4+ T cells from PBMCs. The receptor source for this set is a human donor with Susac syndrome.

The genes are TRBV11-2 and TRBJ2-7, with 10 bases identical to TRBD1. The CDR3 runs 15 residues. The germline V gene has CDR1 SGHAT and CDR2 FQNNGV. V lost 5 bases to trimming and J lost 2 bases; unmatched junction nucleotides: 6. The chain's CDR3 is CASSLGQGTTYEQYF. In DNA form, the CDR3 reads TGTGCCAGCAGCCTGGGACAGGGGACGACCTACGAGCAGTACTTC.

V and J are TRBV7-2 and TRBJ2-5; no definite D call. The germline V and J ends were trimmed by 2 bases and 3 bases, with 7 bases remaining between them. This CDR3 spans 13 amino acids. The germline CDR1 and CDR2 sequences are SGHTA and FQGNSA. The CDR3 region is CASSLTREETQYF. For the CDR3, the DNA is TGTGCCAGCAGCTTAACAAGGGAAGAGACCCAGTACTTC. Using reference TRBV7-2 and TRBJ2-5 for the parts outside the CDR3, the full variable domain is GAGVSQSPSNKVTEKGKDVELRCDPISGHTALYWYRQSLGQGLEFLIYFQGNSAPDKSGLPSDRFSAERTGGSVSTLTIQRTQQEDSAVYLCASSLTREETQYFGPGTRLLVL.

The chain is built from TRBV27 and TRBJ2-5, with no clear D. Trimming pared 2 bases from V and 1 base from J, leaving 17 bases between. CDR3 size: 17 residues. From germline, CDR1 is MNHEY and CDR2 SMNVEV (reference sequence). The CDR3 is CASSLRSRKELQETQYF. CDR3 DNA: TGTGCCAGCAGTTTACGGTCCCGAAAAGAACTCCAAGAGACCCAGTACTTC.

This clonotype was seen a few times. The gene calls are TRBV27 and TRBJ2-7, with D perhaps matching TRBD1 or TRBD2 (5 bases each). This CDR3 has 13 amino acids. The germline V and J ends were trimmed by 3 bases and 0 bases, with 6 bases remaining between them. Germline CDR1 is MNHEY and CDR2 is SMNVEV (reference sequence). CDR3: CASSFGGSYEQYF. Written as DNA, the CDR3 is TGTGCCAGCAGTTTTGGGGGCTCCTACGAGCAGTACTTC.

The rearrangement links TRBV29-1 to TRBJ2-7; 9 positions agree with TRBD2. This CDR3 has 14 residues. The V gene end was trimmed by 6 bases and the J gene end by 2 bases; junction bases not matched to a gene: 8. Per the germline V gene, CDR1 is SQVTM and CDR2 is ANQGSEA. CDR3 region: CSVSAGGATYEQYF. The CDR3 DNA reads as TGCAGCGTCTCGGCGGGGGGGGCGACCTACGAGCAGTACTTC.

The chain joins TRBV2 to TRBJ1-6; 9 bases are shared with TRBD1. From germline, CDR1 is SNHLY and CDR2 FYNNEI. Unmatched junction bases numbered 4, after V lost 3 bases and J lost 10 bases. This CDR3 contains 14 residues. CDR3 in DNA: TGTGCCAGCAGTGAGACAGGGGGGCGATCACCCCTCCACTTT. It translates to CASSETGGRSPLHF.

This chain links TRBV3-1 with TRBJ2-7; D might be TRBD1 (5 bases). CDR3 length: 13 residues. CDR1 is LGHDT and CDR2 is YNNKEL in the germline V gene (reference sequence). V was clipped by 1 base and J by 6 bases, with 10 bases between them. CDR3 loop: CASSQGIRVEQYF. CDR3 bases: TGTGCCAGCAGCCAAGGGATCAGGGTCGAGCAGTACTTC.

This rearrangement joins TRBV6-1 to TRBJ2-1; possibly TRBD2 for D (5 bases). There are 16 residues in the CDR3. Looked up from germline, CDR1 is MNHNS and CDR2 is SASEGT. Trimming shortened V by 4 bases and J by 2 bases, and 15 bases separated the two germline ends. Here the CDR3 reads CASSARSHGTYNEQFF. The DNA of the CDR3 is TGTGCCAGCAGTGCCCGGTCACACGGGACCTACAATGAGCAGTTCTTC.

This chain links TRBV12-3 or TRBV12-4 with TRBJ2-5, with D possibly matching TRBD2 (7 bases). The V end was cut by 3 bases, the J end by 1 base, with 12 bases between. The CDR3 contains 15 residues. The CDR3 loop reads CASSFWGGGQETQYF. In DNA form, the CDR3 reads TGTGCCAGCAGTTTTTGGGGAGGGGGCCAAGAGACCCAGTACTTC.